This T cell receptor (beta chain) was captured by sequencing in a study of PD-L1 blockade in urothelial cancer. On the study more broadly: Blood analysis occurred 3 weeks (second dose) and 6 weeks after treatment start.

Regarding time point: peripheral blood 6 weeks after treatment start. Trimming left V 1 base short and J 6 bases short, with 7 bases between. The CDR3 is 12 residues long. Germline V gives CDR1 MDHEN, CDR2 SYDVKM. Data came from immunoSEQ multiplex PCR; TCRdb stores just in-frame clones and leaves some out. This sample has under 55,000 clones, with around 80% found just once. This sample comprised PBMCs, obtained around atezolizumab (anti-PD-L1) treatment. The clonotype originates from a man between 60 and 70 years old with urothelial cancer. The rearrangement joins TRBV28 to TRBJ2-7, with D unresolved. The CDR3, as DNA: TGTGCCAGCAGTTTATCGAGGAGCGAGCAGTACTTC. Amino acids: CASSLSRSEQYF.